A single sample gave rise to the 29 T cell receptor beta chains below, sequenced in a study of T-cell reconstitution after alpha-beta-depleted transplantation in children. Using unique molecular identifiers, the investigators prepared the TCRbeta library. TCRdb ran MiXCR on the PCR reads and lists one entry per CDR3 protein. The sample holds fewer than 1 million distinct CDR3 sequences, roughly 15% seen once. The sequenced sample was PBMCs, mostly from graft donor cells, obtained 360 days after TCRalphabeta/CD19-depleted stem cell transplant. These receptors were collected from a male patient younger than 18 who had a stem cell transplant for acute lymphoblastic leukemia, so the T cells may come from the graft donor.

This clonotype was seen only a few times. This chain links TRBV7-2 with TRBJ2-5; tentatively, D is TRBD2 (5 bases). The CDR3 is 14 amino acids. Germline CDR1 is SGHTA and CDR2 is FQGNSA. Trimming removed 1 base from V and 5 bases from J, with 11 bases in between. The CDR3 coding sequence is TGTGCCAGCAGCTTAGATAGGTGGAGGGAGACCCAGTACTTC. It codes for CASSLDRWRETQYF.

V is TRBV7-2 and J is TRBJ1-2, with 7 bases matching TRBD1. The CDR3 is 15 residues long. CDR1 is SGHTA, CDR2 FQGNSA, per germline. With 4 bases clipped from V and 1 base from J, the junction kept 6 bases outside the gene matches. The CDR3, as DNA: TGTGCCAGCAGCTATACCGGGACAGTTAACTATGGCTACACCTTC. Its protein is CASSYTGTVNYGYTF.

In its sample, this clonotype was seen many times. The chain recombines TRBV5-1 with TRBJ1-6; 10 bases are a match to TRBD1. J was trimmed by 10 bases and V by 4 bases; bases with no gene match: 8. The CDR3 is 15 amino acids. Germline V gene sequence: CDR1 SGHRS, CDR2 YFSETQ. Written as DNA, the CDR3 is TGCGCCAGCAGCCATTCGGGACAGGGGACCTCACCCCTCCACTTT. This translates into CASSHSGQGTSPLHF. The variable domain in full, with the rest retrieved from reference TRBV5-1 and TRBJ1-6, is KAGVTQTPRYLIKTRGQQVTLSCSPISGHRSVSWYQQTPGQGLQFLFEYFSETQRNKGNFPGRFSGRQFSNSRSEMNVSTLELGDSALYLCASSHSGQGTSPLHFGNGTRLTVT.

This clonotype has just a few counts. The chain couples TRBV25-1 to TRBJ2-1; tentative D call: TRBD1 (6 bases). This CDR3 spans 16 amino acids. Germline lookup yields CDR1 MGHDK and CDR2 SYGVNS. Trimming pared 3 bases from V and 7 bases from J, leaving 19 bases between. The CDR3 loop reads CASSDPQGPEMNEQFF. As DNA, the CDR3 is TGTGCCAGCAGTGATCCCCAGGGGCCCGAAATGAATGAGCAGTTCTTC.

Turning to this clonotype: A read error is likely, as this CDR3 ends without the conserved phenylalanine or tryptophan. This chain uses TRBV6-1 with TRBJ2-4; possibly TRBD2 for D (5 bases). The V gene's germline CDR1 is MNHNS and CDR2 SASEGT. This CDR3 contains 17 residues. Trimming removed 7 bases from V and 7 bases from J, with 26 bases in between. The CDR3: CASKEGYPGSDGNIQYY. CDR3 nucleotide sequence: TGTGCCAGCAAGGAAGGATATCCGGGAAGCGATGGGAACATTCAGTACTAC.

This clonotype has only a few counts. The V gene is TRBV25-1, the J gene TRBJ2-7; D unclear. The germline V gene has CDR1 MGHDK and CDR2 SYGVNS. V was pared by 0 bases and J by 5 bases, with 5 bases between. The CDR3 totals 12 residues. CDR3 in DNA: TGTGCCAGCAGTGAATATAGGAACGAGCAGTACTTC. Translating gives CASSEYRNEQYF.

The chain joins TRBV6-1 to TRBJ2-1; 11 nucleotides align to TRBD2. The length of the CDR3 is 14 residues. Germline V gene lookup returns CDR1 MNHNS and CDR2 SASEGT. The junction had 7 bases not matched to a gene; V was cut back by 6 bases and J by 9 bases. CDR3 nucleotide sequence: TGTGCCAGCAGCCATAGCGGGAGGGCGGGTGAGCAGTTCTTC. It translates to CASSHSGRAGEQFF.

The chain carries TRBV27 and TRBJ2-1, with a possible D match to TRBD2 (6 bases). Trimming removed 3 bases at V and 7 bases at J, with 16 bases between. Germline V lookup: CDR1 MNHEY, CDR2 SMNVEV (reference sequence). This CDR3 has 15 amino acids. The CDR3 nucleotides are TGTGCCAGCAGTTTTTTGGTGGGACTGAAGAATGAGCAGTTCTTC. Protein product: CASSFLVGLKNEQFF.

The gene calls are TRBV20-1 and TRBJ2-5; 8 bases align to TRBD2. This CDR3 spans 15 amino acids. From germline, CDR1 is DFQATT and CDR2 SNEGSKA (reference sequence). V shed 2 bases, J shed 2 bases, and the junction held 7 bases outside the gene matches. DNA for the CDR3: TGCAGTGCTAGAATGGGAGCGGGAGCTCAAGAGACCCAGTACTTC. Translated: CSARMGAGAQETQYF.

This clonotype was observed a handful of times. This sequence joins TRBV20-1 and TRBJ2-2, with a possible D match to TRBD2 (6 bases). This CDR3 has 15 residues. V was trimmed by 2 bases and J by 0 bases, leaving 10 bases between them. The germline V gene encodes CDR1 DFQATT and CDR2 SNEGSKA (reference sequence). The CDR3 spells CSARPWGANTGELFF. As DNA, the CDR3 is TGCAGTGCTAGACCCTGGGGGGCGAACACCGGGGAGCTGTTTTTT.

This clonotype occurred many times. The chain links TRBV29-1 to TRBJ2-1; 12 positions agree with TRBD2. Germline CDR1 and CDR2: SQVTM and ANQGSEA. V gave up 5 bases and J gave up 12 bases; unmatched junction bases: 11. CDR3 length: 14 residues. CDR3 DNA: TGCAGCGTTTTAGATCGGACTAGCGGGATGGGGCAGTTCTTC. Its protein is CSVLDRTSGMGQFF.

This rearrangement joins TRBV7-9 to TRBJ2-3; 13 positions match TRBD2. Per the germline V gene, CDR1 is SEHNR and CDR2 is FQNEAQ (reference sequence). V shed 5 bases and J 2 bases; nucleotides not matched to a gene: 7. The CDR3 extends over 17 amino acids. The CDR3, as DNA: TGTGCCAGCAGCGGCGGACTAGCGGGAGATCTCACAGATACGCAGTATTTT. Protein sequence: CASSGGLAGDLTDTQYF. Supplemented by reference TRBV7-9 and TRBJ2-3, the full variable domain reads DTGVSQNPRHKITKRGQNVTFRCDPISEHNRLYWYRQTLGQGPEFLTYFQNEAQLEKSRLLSDRFSAERPKGSFSTLEIQRTEQGDSAMYLCASSGGLAGDLTDTQYFGPGTRLTVL.

This clonotype was observed a few times. The chain joins TRBV11-1 to TRBJ2-7, with 10 bases that match TRBD1. After removal of 5 bases from V and 0 bases from J, the junction contained 10 bases not matched to a gene. CDR3 length: 17 amino acids. Germline lookup yields CDR1 SGHAT and CDR2 FQDESV (reference sequence). In DNA form, the CDR3 reads TGTGCCAGCAGCCCCACCGGGACAGGGGTCTTCTCCTACGAGCAGTACTTC. Translated, it gives CASSPTGTGVFSYEQYF.

With regard to this clonotype: With a much larger clone just one base away, this may be a read error. This sequence joins TRBV7-8 and TRBJ2-2; D uncertain. This CDR3 comprises 15 residues. The V gene's germline CDR1 is SGHVS and CDR2 FQNEAQ. V lost 5 bases, J lost 0 bases, and 10 bases lay in between. This CDR3 reads CASSLYATNTGELFF. The CDR3 nucleotides read TGTGCCAGCAGCCTTTACGCGACGAACACCGGGGAGCTGTTTTTT.

This clonotype has just one count. The CDR3 loop is CASSLRGGSGGYTF. CDR3 nucleotides: TGTGCCAGCAGCTTACGGGGGGGTTCGGGTGGCTACACCTTC. The chain recombines TRBV7-8 with TRBJ1-2; perhaps TRBD1 as D (5 bases). CDR1 is SGHVS and CDR2 is FQNEAQ in the germline V gene. The CDR3 runs 14 residues. The V gene lost 2 bases and the J gene lost 7 bases, with 14 bases spanning the gap.

This clonotype was found a few times. The chain is built from TRBV24-1 and TRBJ2-1, with D unresolved. The germline V and J ends were trimmed by 3 bases and 0 bases, with 14 bases remaining between them. Germline V gene lookup returns CDR1 KGHDR and CDR2 SFDVKD. The CDR3 has 17 residues. Here the CDR3 reads CATSDLTSASSYNEQFF. The CDR3 nucleotides are TGTGCCACCAGTGATCTGACCAGCGCGAGCTCCTACAATGAGCAGTTCTTC.

The chain carries TRBV19 and TRBJ2-7, with D perhaps matching TRBD1 (6 bases). This CDR3 comprises 13 residues. V lost 8 bases and J lost 1, with 12 bases in between. Germline V gene sequence: CDR1 LNHDA, CDR2 SQIVND (reference sequence). The CDR3 loop is CASRRDNSYEQYF. For the CDR3, the DNA is TGTGCCAGTCGCAGGGACAATTCCTACGAGCAGTACTTC.

This clonotype was detected a few times. The rearrangement links TRBV5-5 to TRBJ1-2; 7 nucleotides agree with TRBD1. Germline V gene sequence: CDR1 SGHKS, CDR2 YYEKEE (reference sequence). V gave up 0 bases and J gave up 4 bases; unmatched junction bases: 3. The CDR3 totals 14 residues. This CDR3 reads CASSLVRGIYGYTF. CDR3 sequence (DNA): TGTGCCAGCAGCTTGGTCAGGGGGATCTATGGCTACACCTTC.

The V call is TRBV20-1, the J call TRBJ2-1; TRBD2 agrees at 9 bases. V lost 3 bases to trimming and J lost 3 bases; unmatched junction nucleotides: 6. Germline-derived CDR1 and CDR2 are DFQATT and SNEGSKA (reference sequence). The CDR3 has 15 residues. The CDR3 DNA reads as TGCAGTGCTAGTCCTGCGGGAGGGTTCTACAATGAGCAGTTCTTC. It is translated as CSASPAGGFYNEQFF.

DNA for the CDR3: TGTGCCAGCTCACCCCGACAGGGTGGCGTCACTGAAGCTTTCTTT. Translating gives CASSPRQGGVTEAFF. This chain joins TRBV18 and TRBJ1-1; 7 nucleotides agree with TRBD1. Germline loops: CDR1 KGHSH, CDR2 LQKENI. V shed 3 bases, J shed 4 bases, and the junction held 8 bases outside the gene matches. CDR3 length: 15 amino acids.

This chain joins TRBV4-1 and TRBJ2-7; 14 bases match TRBD2. Germline V gene lookup returns CDR1 MGHRA and CDR2 YSYEKL. Trimming at V came to 0 bases and at J to 0 bases, leaving 7 bases not matched to a gene. The CDR3 runs to 19 residues. CDR3 in amino acids: CASSQEGGLAGGPSYEQYF. Written as DNA, the CDR3 is TGCGCCAGCAGCCAAGAAGGCGGACTAGCGGGAGGTCCCTCCTACGAGCAGTACTTC.

This chain connects TRBV5-1 to TRBJ2-1; 10 bases are shared with TRBD2. V lost 6 bases to trimming and J lost 7 bases; unmatched junction nucleotides: 13. The CDR3 consists of 16 residues. The germline V gene encodes CDR1 SGHRS and CDR2 YFSETQ. As DNA, the CDR3 is TGCGCCAGCATCCACGTACTAGCGGGAACATCGAATGAGCAGTTCTTC. Protein sequence: CASIHVLAGTSNEQFF.

This clonotype was recorded only once. The CDR3 DNA sequence: TGCGCCAGCAGCCATGGGCCAGGGATAACCGTCGGTGGGGCCAACGTCCTGACTTTC. Amino acids: CASSHGPGITVGGANVLTF. The rearrangement joins TRBV5-1 to TRBJ2-6; a weak D match, TRBD1 (5 bases). The germline V and J ends were trimmed by 4 bases and 3 bases, with 23 bases remaining between them. Germline-derived CDR1 and CDR2 are SGHRS and YFSETQ. The CDR3 runs 19 residues. Based on the CDR3 plus reference TRBV5-1 and TRBJ2-6, the full variable domain is KAGVTQTPRYLIKTRGQQVTLSCSPISGHRSVSWYQQTPGQGLQFLFEYFSETQRNKGNFPGRFSGRQFSNSRSEMNVSTLELGDSALYLCASSHGPGITVGGANVLTFGAGSRLTVL.

The chain employs TRBV20-1 and TRBJ2-1; 8 bases agree with TRBD1. The CDR3 is made up of 12 amino acids. CDR1 is DFQATT, CDR2 SNEGSKA, per germline (reference sequence). J gave up 10 bases and V 6 bases, and 8 bases lay outside the gene matches. CDR3 loop: CSARDRGQEQFF. The CDR3 nucleotides are TGCAGTGCCCGAGACAGGGGCCAGGAGCAGTTCTTC.

This clonotype was detected only a few times. The chain employs TRBV5-1 and TRBJ2-7; D possibly matches TRBD1 or TRBD2 (6 bases each). The CDR3 runs to 14 residues. Between the trimmed V and J ends, which lost 5 bases and 4 bases, there was a span of 16 bases. Germline lookup yields CDR1 SGHRS and CDR2 YFSETQ. CDR3 bases: TGCGCCAGCAGTTTCGGGGGCCTTGATTACGAGCAGTACTTC. Translated, it gives CASSFGGLDYEQYF. The full variable domain, its missing parts supplied by reference TRBV5-1 and TRBJ2-7, is KAGVTQTPRYLIKTRGQQVTLSCSPISGHRSVSWYQQTPGQGLQFLFEYFSETQRNKGNFPGRFSGRQFSNSRSEMNVSTLELGDSALYLCASSFGGLDYEQYFGPGTRLTVT.

A remark on this clonotype: The junction does not match germline at one end; this may be a read error. The J gene is TRBJ2-1, the V gene TRBV29-1; D is unclear. Germline V gene data show CDR1 as SQVTM and CDR2 as ANQGSEA. This CDR3 has 11 residues. The CDR3 reads CSVISTTERFF. In DNA form, the CDR3 reads TGCAGCGTTATAAGTACGACTGAGCGGTTCTTC.

The chain joins TRBV4-1 to TRBJ2-6, with D hard to call. The CDR3 spans 16 residues. Germline loops: CDR1 MGHRA, CDR2 YSYEKL. The germline V and J ends were trimmed by 3 bases and 0 bases, with 9 bases remaining between them. CDR3 nucleotide sequence: TGCGCCAGCAGCCATCAACAGTTCTCTGGGGCCAACGTCCTGACTTTC. Translating gives CASSHQQFSGANVLTF.

The chain recombines TRBV7-7 with TRBJ2-1, with 7 bases fitting TRBD2. Germline-derived CDR1 and CDR2 are SSHAT and FNYEAQ (reference sequence). V lost 0 bases and J lost 5; bases outside the gene matches: 4. The CDR3 length is 15 residues. The CDR3 DNA reads TGTGCCAGCAGCTTAGCGCGGGGGACTCACAATGAGCAGTTCTTC. Translated: CASSLARGTHNEQFF.

As DNA, the CDR3 is TGCGCCAGCAGCCACCCAGGGTGGAACGAGCAGTACTTC. This codes for CASSHPGWNEQYF. This sequence joins TRBV4-1 and TRBJ2-7, with D possibly matching TRBD1 (5 bases). V gave up 3 bases and J gave up 5 bases, with 11 bases separating them. CDR1 is MGHRA and CDR2 is YSYEKL in the germline V gene. CDR3 length equals 13 residues.